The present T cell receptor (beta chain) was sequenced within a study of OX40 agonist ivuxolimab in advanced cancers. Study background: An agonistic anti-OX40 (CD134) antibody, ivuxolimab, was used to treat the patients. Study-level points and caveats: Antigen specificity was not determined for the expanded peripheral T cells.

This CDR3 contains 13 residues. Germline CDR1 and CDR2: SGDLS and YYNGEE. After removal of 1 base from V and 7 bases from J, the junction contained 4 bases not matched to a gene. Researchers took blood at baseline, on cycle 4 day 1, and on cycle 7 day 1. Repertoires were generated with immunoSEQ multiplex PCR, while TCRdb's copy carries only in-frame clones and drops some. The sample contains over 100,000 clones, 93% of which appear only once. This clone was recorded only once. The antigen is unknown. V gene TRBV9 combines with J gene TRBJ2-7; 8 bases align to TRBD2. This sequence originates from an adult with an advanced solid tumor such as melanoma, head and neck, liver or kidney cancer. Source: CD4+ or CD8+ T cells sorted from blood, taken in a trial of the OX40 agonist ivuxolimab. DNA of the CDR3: TGTGCCAGCAGCGTACCCTCGGGGGGGGAGCAGTACTTC. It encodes CASSVPSGGEQYF. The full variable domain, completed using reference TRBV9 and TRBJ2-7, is DSGVTQTPKHLITATGQRVTLRCSPRSGDLSVYWYQQSLDQGLQFLIQYYNGEERAKGNILERFSAQQFPDLHSELNLSSLELGDSALYFCASSVPSGGEQYFGPGTRLTVT.